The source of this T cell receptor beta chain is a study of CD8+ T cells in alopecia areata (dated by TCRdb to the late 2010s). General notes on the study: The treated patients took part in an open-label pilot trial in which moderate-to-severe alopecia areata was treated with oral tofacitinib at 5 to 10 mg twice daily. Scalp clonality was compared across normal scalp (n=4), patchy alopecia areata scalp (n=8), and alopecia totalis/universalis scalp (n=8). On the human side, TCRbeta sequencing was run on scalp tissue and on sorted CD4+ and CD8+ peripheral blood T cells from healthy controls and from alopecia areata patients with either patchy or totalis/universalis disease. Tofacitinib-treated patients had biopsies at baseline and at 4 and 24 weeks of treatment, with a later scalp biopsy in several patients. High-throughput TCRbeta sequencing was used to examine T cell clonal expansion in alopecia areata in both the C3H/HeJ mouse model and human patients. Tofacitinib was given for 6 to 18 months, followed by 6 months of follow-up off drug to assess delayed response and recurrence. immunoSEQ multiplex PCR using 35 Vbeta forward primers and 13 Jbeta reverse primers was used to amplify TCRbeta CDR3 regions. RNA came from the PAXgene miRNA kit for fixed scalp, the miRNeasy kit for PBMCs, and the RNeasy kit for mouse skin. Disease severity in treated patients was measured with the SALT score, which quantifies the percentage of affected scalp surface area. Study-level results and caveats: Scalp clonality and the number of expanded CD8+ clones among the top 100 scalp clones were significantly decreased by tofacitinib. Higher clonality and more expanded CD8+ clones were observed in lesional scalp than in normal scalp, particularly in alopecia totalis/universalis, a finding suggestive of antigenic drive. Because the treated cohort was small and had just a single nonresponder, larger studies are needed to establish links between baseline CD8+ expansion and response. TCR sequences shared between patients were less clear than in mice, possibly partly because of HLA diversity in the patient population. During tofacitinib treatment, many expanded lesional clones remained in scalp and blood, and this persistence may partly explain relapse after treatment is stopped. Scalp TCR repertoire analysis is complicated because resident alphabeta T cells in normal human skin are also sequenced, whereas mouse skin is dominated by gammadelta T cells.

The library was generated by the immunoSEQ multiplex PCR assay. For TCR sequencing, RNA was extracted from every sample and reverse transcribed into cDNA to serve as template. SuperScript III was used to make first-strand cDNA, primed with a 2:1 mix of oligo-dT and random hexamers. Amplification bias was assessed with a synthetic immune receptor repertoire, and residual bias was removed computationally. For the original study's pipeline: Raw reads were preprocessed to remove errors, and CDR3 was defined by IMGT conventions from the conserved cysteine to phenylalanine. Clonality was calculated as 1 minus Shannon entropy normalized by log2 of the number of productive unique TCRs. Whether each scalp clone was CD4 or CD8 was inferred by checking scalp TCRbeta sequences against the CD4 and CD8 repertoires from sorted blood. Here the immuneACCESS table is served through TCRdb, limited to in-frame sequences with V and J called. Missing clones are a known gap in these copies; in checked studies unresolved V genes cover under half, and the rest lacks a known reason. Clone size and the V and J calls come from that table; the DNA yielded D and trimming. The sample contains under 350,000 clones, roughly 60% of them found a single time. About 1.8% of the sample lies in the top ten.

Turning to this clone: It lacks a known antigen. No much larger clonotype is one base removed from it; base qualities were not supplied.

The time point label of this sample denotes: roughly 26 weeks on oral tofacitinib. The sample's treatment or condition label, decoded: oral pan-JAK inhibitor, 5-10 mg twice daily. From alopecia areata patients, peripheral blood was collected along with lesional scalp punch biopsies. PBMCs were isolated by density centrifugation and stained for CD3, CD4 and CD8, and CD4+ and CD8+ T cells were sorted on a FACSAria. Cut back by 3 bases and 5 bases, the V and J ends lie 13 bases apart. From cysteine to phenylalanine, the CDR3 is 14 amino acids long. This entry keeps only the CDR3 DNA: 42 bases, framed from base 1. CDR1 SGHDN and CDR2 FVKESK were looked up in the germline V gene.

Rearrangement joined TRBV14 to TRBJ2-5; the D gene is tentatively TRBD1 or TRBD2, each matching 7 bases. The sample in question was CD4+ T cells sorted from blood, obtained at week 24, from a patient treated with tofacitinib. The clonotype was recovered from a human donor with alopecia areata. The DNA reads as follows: TGTGCCAGCAGCCAGGGAGGGGGCCTGGAGACCCAGTACTTC. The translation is CASSQGGGLETQYF.